The 20 T cell receptor beta chains given below trace back to one sample, sequenced in a study of response to subunit inactivated influenza vaccine. TCRdb itself ran the RT-PCR reads through MiXCR, one entry per CDR3 protein. The table lists hundreds of thousands of distinct CDR3 sequences, 10% to 15% of them singletons. Sequencing used PBMCs from blood, obtained 45 days after vaccination. Receptors originate from a man between 45 and 60 years old who received an inactivated influenza vaccine.

This clonotype was picked up a small number of times. The J gene is TRBJ2-1, the V gene TRBV13; 14 bases align to TRBD2. This CDR3 has 22 amino acids. J gave up 0 bases and V 4 bases, and 17 bases lay outside the gene matches. From germline, CDR1 is PRHDT and CDR2 FYEKMQ (reference sequence). The CDR3 sequence is CASSSDPGLAGVLFGSYNEQFF. CDR3 sequence (DNA): TGTGCCAGCAGCTCTGACCCGGGACTAGCGGGAGTCCTGTTCGGCTCCTACAATGAGCAGTTCTTC.

The chain recombines TRBV19 with TRBJ2-1; 8 bases are a match to TRBD1. V was clipped by 5 bases and J by 2 bases; unmatched bases: 5. The CDR3 totals 15 residues. Germline V gives CDR1 LNHDA, CDR2 SQIVND (reference sequence). The CDR3 loop reads CASSPIRGPYNEQFF. CDR3 DNA: TGTGCCAGTAGTCCTATCAGGGGGCCCTACAATGAGCAGTTCTTC. The full variable domain, with the rest looked up from reference TRBV19 and TRBJ2-1, is DGGITQSPKYLFRKEGQNVTLSCEQNLNHDAMYWYRQDPGQGLRLIYYSQIVNDFQKGDIAEGYSVSREKKESFPLTVTSAQKNPTAFYLCASSPIRGPYNEQFFGPGTRLTVL.

This sequence joins TRBV4-1 and TRBJ2-5; 7 nucleotides line up with TRBD1. Germline V lookup: CDR1 MGHRA, CDR2 YSYEKL. The CDR3 spans 14 residues. The trim removed 3 bases at V and 2 bases at J, leaving 3 bases unmatched. CDR3 residues: CASSQGQWQETQYF. CDR3 nucleotide sequence: TGCGCCAGCAGCCAGGGACAGTGGCAAGAGACCCAGTACTTC.

The rearrangement links TRBV12-3 or TRBV12-4 to TRBJ1-6; D is unresolved. Trimming removed 1 base at V and 16 bases at J, with 11 bases between. CDR3 length: 12 amino acids. CDR3 sequence (DNA): TGTGCCAGCAGTTTAGATGGGCAGAGGCTCCACTTT. Amino acids: CASSLDGQRLHF.

This clonotype was observed a few times. Its ends do not fully match the called genes, so a read error is possible. The J gene is TRBJ2-1, the V gene TRBV12-3 or TRBV12-4; TRBD2 aligns across 8 bases. The CDR3 length is 19 residues. Written as DNA, the CDR3 is TGTGCCTGCAGTTGTGTGTCTGTCGGCGGGAGGATACCCTACAATGAGCAGTTCTTC. This sequence encodes CACSCVSVGGRIPYNEQFF.

This clonotype was seen only a few times. This chain connects TRBV5-1 to TRBJ2-2; D may be TRBD1 or TRBD2 (6 bases each). The length of the CDR3 is 15 residues. Germline CDR1 reads SGHRS; CDR2 reads YFSETQ. V was pared by 4 bases and J by 3 bases, with 13 bases between. For the CDR3, the DNA is TGCGCCAGCAGCCAGCCCGGGGGCGACACCGGGGAGCTGTTTTTT. Its protein product is CASSQPGGDTGELFF.

This clonotype was found a few times. CDR3 nucleotide sequence: TGTGCCATCCTGAAGGGACAGGGGAGTGGCTACACCTTC. This encodes CAILKGQGSGYTF. The chain uses TRBV10-3 and TRBJ1-2; 10 bases agree with TRBD1. The V segment lost 8 bases and the J segment 7 bases; nucleotides outside the gene matches: 7. This CDR3 is 13 amino acids long. Germline assignment: CDR1 ENHRY and CDR2 SYGVKD.

This clonotype was found a few times. The V call is TRBV24-1, the J call TRBJ2-2, with a possible D match to TRBD1 (5 bases). V shed 4 bases and J shed 5 bases, with 10 bases lying between them. The CDR3 has 14 residues. Per germline, CDR1 KGHDR and CDR2 SFDVKD. The CDR3 is CATSEAGFTGELFF. CDR3 coding DNA: TGTGCCACCAGTGAGGCAGGGTTTACCGGGGAGCTGTTTTTT.

This clonotype was observed many times. The chain couples TRBV28 to TRBJ2-3; D is unresolved. Germline V gene sequence: CDR1 MDHEN, CDR2 SYDVKM. V lost 6 bases and J lost 2, with 15 bases in between. The CDR3 contains 15 residues. Written as DNA, the CDR3 is TGTGCCAGCAGCACACGGATCAGTGCCACAGATACGCAGTATTTT. Translation gives CASSTRISATDTQYF.

The sample holds many counts of this clonotype. The chain links TRBV29-1 to TRBJ2-1; possibly TRBD1 for D (7 bases). The length of the CDR3 is 16 residues. V was clipped by 0 bases and J by 10 bases, with 22 bases between them. Germline CDR1 reads SQVTM; CDR2 reads ANQGSEA. CDR3 nucleotides: TGCAGCGTTGAAGATCCTGGAGGGGGCAGATTAGGGGAGCAGTTCTTC. It encodes CSVEDPGGGRLGEQFF.

This clonotype was observed a handful of times. CDR3 coding DNA: TGTGCCAGCAGCCCACCACTAGCGGGTGAGCAGTTCTTC. Its translation: CASSPPLAGEQFF. The chain couples TRBV7-9 to TRBJ2-1; TRBD2 matches 9 bases. The CDR3 spans 13 residues. The V segment lost 5 bases and the J segment 9 bases; nucleotides outside the gene matches: 5. Germline V gene sequence: CDR1 SEHNR, CDR2 FQNEAQ (reference sequence).

This clonotype was seen ten or more times. This CDR3 is CSARPTGGTDGYTF. The CDR3 bases are TGCAGTGCTAGACCGACAGGGGGAACGGATGGCTACACCTTC. The chain carries TRBV20-1 and TRBJ1-2; TRBD1 agrees at 9 bases. Germline trimming cut 2 bases from V and 6 bases from J; bases unmatched to any gene: 7. Per the germline V gene, CDR1 is DFQATT and CDR2 is SNEGSKA (reference sequence). CDR3 length: 14 amino acids.

This sequence joins TRBV9 and TRBJ2-2, with 9 bases that match TRBD1. V shed 3 bases, J shed 4 bases, and the junction held 7 bases outside the gene matches. CDR1 is SGDLS and CDR2 is YYNGEE in the germline V gene. The CDR3 extends over 16 amino acids. The chain's CDR3 is CASSARGTGLTGELFF. CDR3 nucleotides: TGTGCCAGCAGCGCCCGTGGGACAGGGCTCACCGGGGAGCTGTTTTTT.

This clonotype was seen a few times. This sequence joins TRBV20-1 and TRBJ2-7; unclear D gene. From germline, CDR1 is DFQATT and CDR2 SNEGSKA (reference sequence). There are 15 residues in the CDR3. Trimming left V 0 bases short and J 7 bases short, with 19 bases between. The CDR3: CSARDRTRPMGEQYF. CDR3 sequence (DNA): TGCAGTGCTAGAGATCGAACCAGGCCCATGGGGGAGCAGTACTTC.

This clonotype was counted between two and nine times. The chain carries TRBV4-2 and TRBJ2-5; possibly TRBD1 or TRBD2 for D (5 bases each). The CDR3 runs to 14 residues. CDR1 is LGHNA and CDR2 is YNFKEQ in the germline V gene. V lost 3 bases, J lost 4 bases, and 12 bases lay in between. CDR3 sequence reads: CASSQDTGTETQYF. CDR3 nucleotide sequence: TGTGCCAGCAGCCAGGATACCGGGACAGAGACCCAGTACTTC.

This clonotype appeared a few times. V is TRBV7-2 and J is TRBJ2-3, with a weak D call TRBD2 (7 bases). The CDR3 sequence is 14 residues long. Trimming stripped 5 bases from V and 5 bases from J, with 14 bases between. Germline loops: CDR1 SGHTA, CDR2 FQGNSA. The CDR3 spells CASSTHRGGDTQYF. As DNA, the CDR3 is TGTGCCAGCAGCACGCATAGGGGGGGAGATACGCAGTATTTT. Variable domain in full (rest from reference TRBV7-2 and TRBJ2-3): GAGVSQSPSNKVTEKGKDVELRCDPISGHTALYWYRQSLGQGLEFLIYFQGNSAPDKSGLPSDRFSAERTGGSVSTLTIQRTQQEDSAVYLCASSTHRGGDTQYFGPGTRLTVL.

This clonotype was detected a few times. This chain connects TRBV11-2 to TRBJ2-7, with TRBD2 identical over 7 bases. The CDR3 length is 18 residues. The J segment lost 2 bases and the V segment lost 5 bases, leaving 18 bases of the junction unmatched. Germline values: CDR1 SGHAT, CDR2 FQNNGV. Here the CDR3 reads CASSPPRGRALPPYEQYF. The CDR3, as DNA: TGTGCCAGCAGCCCCCCTCGGGGGAGGGCCCTCCCCCCCTACGAGCAGTACTTC.

The table lists this clonotype with a few counts. V is TRBV12-3 or TRBV12-4 and J is TRBJ2-1, with a weak D call TRBD2 (5 bases). Trimming cost V 4 bases and J 0 bases, with 19 bases left between them. CDR3 size: 18 residues. CDR3: CASSSYWETHSSYNEQFF. The CDR3 bases are TGTGCCAGCAGTTCCTATTGGGAGACCCACAGCTCCTACAATGAGCAGTTCTTC.

This clonotype was seen a few times. This chain joins TRBV12-3 or TRBV12-4 and TRBJ2-4; D call uncertain. Trimming pared 3 bases from V and 0 bases from J, leaving 9 bases between. The CDR3 runs to 15 residues. The CDR3 here is CASSFLGLAKNIQYF. DNA for the CDR3: TGTGCCAGCAGTTTTTTGGGTCTAGCCAAAAACATTCAGTACTTC.

The J gene is TRBJ2-3, the V gene TRBV2; 9 bases align to TRBD1. With 6 bases clipped from V and 4 bases from J, the junction kept 5 bases outside the gene matches. Germline CDR1 is SNHLY and CDR2 is FYNNEI. This CDR3 is built from 14 residues. The CDR3 region is CASSWDRDADTQYF. The CDR3 DNA follows: TGTGCCAGCAGCTGGGACAGGGATGCAGATACGCAGTATTTT.